The T cell receptor (beta chain) under discussion was sequenced for a study of human T cells and chemical hapten exposure. Study-level background: The use of 2% DPC on about 2 cm by about 2 cm of upper inner arm skin constituted sensitization.

Germline CDR1 is SGHVS and CDR2 is FQNEAQ. Trimming left V 0 bases short and J 3 bases short, with 11 bases between. The CDR3 has 15 residues. TCRdb independently ran MiXCR on the RACE reads; one entry per CDR3 protein. The table records under 300,000 distinct CDR3 sequences, approximately 8% of them present only once. Overall study results and limits: Clustering by CDR3 similarity yielded significantly more large clusters from expanded TCRs than controls.

Stated time point: pre-sensitization, week 0. Specified treatment: therapeutic diphenylcyclopropenone sensitization with weekly scalp DPC. Blood was collected ahead of every patch test applied. Worth noting for this clonotype: Antigen specificity is unknown.

This clonotype originated in a man aged 18 to 30 with alopecia areata. Some clones in this sample may be carry-over from other donors' samples. Sequencing used whole blood, obtained in connection with sensitization to the hapten diphenylcyclopropenone (DPC). This sequence joins TRBV7-8 and TRBJ1-1, with D possibly matching TRBD1 (5 bases). The CDR3 loop is CASSLAGTQDTEAFF. In DNA form, the CDR3 reads TGTGCCAGCAGCTTAGCGGGGACGCAAGACACTGAAGCTTTCTTT.